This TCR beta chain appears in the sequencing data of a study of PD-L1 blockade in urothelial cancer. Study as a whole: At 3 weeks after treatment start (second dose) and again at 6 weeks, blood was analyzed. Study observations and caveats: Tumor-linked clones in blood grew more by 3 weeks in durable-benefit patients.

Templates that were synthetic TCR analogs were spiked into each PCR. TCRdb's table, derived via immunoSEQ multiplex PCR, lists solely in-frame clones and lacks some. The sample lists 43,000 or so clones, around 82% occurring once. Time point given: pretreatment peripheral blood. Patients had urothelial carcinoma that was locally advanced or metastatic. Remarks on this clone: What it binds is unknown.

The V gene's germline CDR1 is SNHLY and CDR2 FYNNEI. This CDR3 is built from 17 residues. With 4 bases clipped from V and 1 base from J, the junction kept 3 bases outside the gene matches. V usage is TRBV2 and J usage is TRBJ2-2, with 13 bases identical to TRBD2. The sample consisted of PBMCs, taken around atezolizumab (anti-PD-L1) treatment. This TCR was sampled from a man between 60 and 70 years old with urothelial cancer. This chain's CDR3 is CASSGGLAGMNTGELFF. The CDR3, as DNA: TGTGCCAGCAGTGGGGGACTAGCGGGGATGAACACCGGGGAGCTGTTTTTT.